The T cell receptor (beta chain) described here comes from a study of blood T cell repertoires in COVID-19. Data came from immunoSEQ multiplex PCR; TCRdb stores just in-frame clones and leaves some out. The data show tens of thousands of clones, about 86% seen once. Germline CDR1 is WNHNN and CDR2 is SYGVQD (reference sequence). CDR3 length: 16 residues. V lost 6 bases and J 9 bases, leaving 23 bases between the germline ends. The sequenced material came from peripheral blood. This clonotype originated in a human donor in a cohort sampled during active COVID-19. This chain uses TRBV10-1 with TRBJ2-2; TRBD1 might be the D (6 bases). The CDR3, as DNA: TGCGCCAGCAGCCGCGCGCAGGTCAGGGGCGTGAGGGAGCTGTTTTTT. This gives the protein CASSRAQVRGVRELFF.